The 25 T cell receptor beta chains given below trace back to one sample, sequenced in a study of blood T cells in healthy people across ages. A second about 7 to 12 cycle PCR used barcoded and J-beta primers. TCRdb called the 5' RACE reads again in MiXCR, with one record for every CDR3 protein. The repertoire has 1.4 million to 1.5 million distinct CDR3 sequences, roughly 40% of them found once; the top ten carry less than 8%. Sequencing was carried out using blood. The receptors come from a woman under 30 in good health.

The V gene is TRBV7-8, the J gene TRBJ2-3; 7 bases fit TRBD2. The ends lost 0 bases at V and 0 bases at J; junction bases unmatched: 3. The CDR3 totals 16 residues. Germline V gene data show CDR1 as SGHVS and CDR2 as FQNEAQ. The chain's CDR3 is CASSLAGTISTDTQYF. CDR3 DNA sequence: TGTGCCAGCAGCTTAGCGGGGACTATTAGCACAGATACGCAGTATTTT. The full variable domain, rest sourced from reference TRBV7-8 and TRBJ2-3, is GAGVSQSPRYKVAKRGQDVALRCDPISGHVSLFWYQQALGQGPEFLTYFQNEAQLDKSGLPSDRFFAERPEGSVSTLKIQRTQQEDSAVYLCASSLAGTISTDTQYFGPGTRLTVL.

The chain combines TRBV7-2 with TRBJ1-2; D unresolved. Germline assignment: CDR1 SGHTA and CDR2 FQGNSA. The V gene lost 6 bases and the J gene lost 4 bases, with 18 bases spanning the gap. This CDR3 spans 15 amino acids. CDR3 residues: CASSHNSQPLYGYTF. CDR3 DNA: TGTGCCAGCAGTCATAATTCCCAGCCCCTCTATGGCTACACCTTC.

The gene calls are TRBV20-1 and TRBJ2-5; 11 bases fit TRBD1. The CDR3 extends over 15 amino acids. CDR1 and CDR2 (germline): DFQATT, SNEGSKA (reference sequence). V shed 3 bases, J shed 11 bases, and the junction held 14 bases outside the gene matches. Here the CDR3 reads CSARGGQGAIWEQYF. The CDR3 DNA reads as TGCAGTGCTAGGGGAGGACAGGGGGCAATATGGGAGCAGTACTTC.

The CDR3 loop is CASSQDSYQPQHF. CDR3 bases: TGTGCCAGCAGCCAGGACTCTTATCAGCCCCAGCATTTT. The genes are TRBV12-3 or TRBV12-4 and TRBJ1-5; D not certain. The length of the CDR3 is 13 residues. The V end was cut by 6 bases, the J end by 5 bases, with 11 bases between.

V usage is TRBV5-6 and J usage is TRBJ2-7; 8 bases align to TRBD1. The CDR3 totals 18 residues. Trimming cost V 2 bases and J 1 base; bases outside gene matches: 14. Germline assignment: CDR1 SGHDT and CDR2 YYEEEE. As DNA, the CDR3 is TGTGCCAGCAGCTTCCCACCTCAGACAGGGGTCGTTTCCTACGAGCAGTACTTC. This encodes CASSFPPQTGVVSYEQYF.

This sequence joins TRBV6-5 and TRBJ2-7; D could derive from TRBD1 or TRBD2 (5 bases each). The germline CDR1 and CDR2 sequences are MNHEY and SVGAGI. Trimming took 2 bases from V and 1 from J, leaving 12 bases between them. The CDR3 length is 15 residues. For the CDR3, the DNA is TGTGCCAGCAGTTACAGTGGGGACGGATCCTACGAGCAGTACTTC. Its protein product is CASSYSGDGSYEQYF.

The chain couples TRBV29-1 to TRBJ2-3; D is unclear. Looked up from germline, CDR1 is SQVTM and CDR2 is ANQGSEA. Trimming removed 8 bases at V and 0 bases at J, with 18 bases between. The CDR3 loop spans 15 amino acids. The CDR3 reads CSIVGGWGSTDTQYF. The CDR3 bases are TGCAGCATTGTGGGTGGCTGGGGTAGCACAGATACGCAGTATTTT.

The chain links TRBV12-3 or TRBV12-4 to TRBJ2-3; 8 positions agree with TRBD2. With 8 bases clipped from V and 6 bases from J, the junction kept 16 bases outside the gene matches. CDR3 size: 16 residues. This chain's CDR3 is CASGQGRGGGLDTQYF. As DNA, the CDR3 is TGTGCCAGCGGCCAGGGGAGGGGCGGGGGGCTCGATACGCAGTATTTT.

This clonotype was recorded at least ten times. The chain employs TRBV4-1 and TRBJ2-7, with TRBD2 matching 10 bases. With 3 bases clipped from V and 2 bases from J, the junction kept 4 bases outside the gene matches. The CDR3 has 15 residues. CDR1 is MGHRA and CDR2 is YSYEKL in the germline V gene. Written as DNA, the CDR3 is TGCGCCAGCAGCCATCTAGCGGGAGTGCCCTACGAGCAGTACTTC. It yields the protein CASSHLAGVPYEQYF.

The gene calls are TRBV27 and TRBJ2-5, with a weak D call TRBD2 (6 bases). V was trimmed by 5 bases and J by 11 bases, leaving 24 bases between them. This CDR3 is built from 15 residues. Germline V lookup: CDR1 MNHEY, CDR2 SMNVEV (reference sequence). CDR3 protein: CASSVLGGLGNEQYF. CDR3 DNA: TGTGCCAGCAGTGTTTTGGGGGGTTTAGGGAATGAGCAGTACTTC.

The genes are TRBV30 and TRBJ2-3; 10 bases align to TRBD2. This CDR3 has 14 amino acids. Per the germline V gene, CDR1 is GTSNPN and CDR2 is SVGIG (reference sequence). V was clipped by 3 bases and J by 2 bases; unmatched bases: 2. In nucleotides, the CDR3 is TGTGCCTGGAGCGGACTAGCGGCCACAGATACGCAGTATTTT. This gives the protein CAWSGLAATDTQYF.

This clonotype was picked up a small number of times. The chain uses TRBV5-1 and TRBJ2-6, with D possibly being TRBD1 (5 bases). Between the trimmed V and J ends, which lost 7 bases and 1 base, there was a span of 15 bases. CDR3 length: 16 amino acids. CDR1 and CDR2 from the germline V gene are SGHRS and YFSETQ. This CDR3 reads CASGGQGMSGANVLTF. CDR3 nucleotides: TGCGCCAGCGGCGGCCAGGGAATGTCTGGGGCCAACGTCCTGACTTTC.

This clonotype was seen just once. This chain connects TRBV6-1 to TRBJ2-7; 10 bases are shared with TRBD1. Unmatched junction bases numbered 5, after V lost 10 bases and J lost 2 bases. The germline V gene has CDR1 MNHNS and CDR2 SASEGT. The CDR3 is 13 amino acids. DNA of the CDR3: TGTGCCAACGCCGGGACAGGGGCCTACGAGCAGTACTTC. Translating it yields CANAGTGAYEQYF.

This clonotype turned up a few times. With a much larger clone just one base away, this may be a read error. The V gene is TRBV12-3 or TRBV12-4, the J gene TRBJ2-5, with 7 bases aligning to TRBD2. Germline trimming cut 8 bases from V and 11 bases from J; bases unmatched to any gene: 20. The CDR3 is made up of 15 amino acids. CDR3 nucleotides: TGTGCCAGCGGTAAGACTGGCGGGGGAACTAATGAGCAGTACTTC. It specifies CASGKTGGGTNEQYF.

This chain uses TRBV28 with TRBJ1-4, with a tentative D call TRBD1 (5 bases). CDR3 length: 15 residues. V lost 7 bases, J lost 0 bases, and 12 bases lay in between. CDR1 and CDR2 from the germline V gene are MDHEN and SYDVKM. CDR3 region: CASIAGGATNEKLFF. CDR3 coding DNA: TGTGCCAGCATCGCCGGGGGTGCAACTAATGAAAAACTGTTTTTT. The whole variable domain, remainder taken from reference TRBV28 and TRBJ1-4, is DVKVTQSSRYLVKRTGEKVFLECVQDMDHENMFWYRQDPGLGLRLIYFSYDVKMKEKGDIPEGYSVSREKKERFSLILESASTNQTSMYLCASIAGGATNEKLFFGSGTQLSVL.

Notes on this clonotype: A read error may produce the germline difference seen at one junction end. The chain links TRBV3-1 to TRBJ2-5; 7 nucleotides align to TRBD1. TRBJ2-7 matches the DNA end more closely, so the J call is doubtful. The CDR3 is 16 amino acids. Germline CDR1 and CDR2: LGHDT and YNNKEL (reference sequence). Here the CDR3 DNA reads TGTGCCGGCAGCCAAGAGGCGCGGGCAGGGGGCTACGAGCAGTACTTC. Residues: CAGSQEARAGGYEQYF.

This clonotype was seen a few times. The V and J genes are TRBV2 and TRBJ2-3; 7 bases fit TRBD2. Germline lookup yields CDR1 SNHLY and CDR2 FYNNEI. The length of the CDR3 is 17 residues. The junction had 7 bases not matched to a gene; V was cut back by 1 base and J by 0 bases. For the CDR3, the DNA is TGTGCCAGCAGTGAAGAATGGGACGGGGGGAGCACAGATACGCAGTATTTT. Amino acids: CASSEEWDGGSTDTQYF.

The V and J genes are TRBV15 and TRBJ2-5; D is uncertain. Germline assignment: CDR1 LNHNV and CDR2 YYDKDF (reference sequence). The CDR3 sequence is 19 residues long. V shed 0 bases and J shed 11 bases, with 31 bases lying between them. As DNA, the CDR3 is TGTGCCACCAGCAGAGATAATTTGGGCCCCGAGGTAGACGTCTATGAGCAGTACTTC. Translation gives CATSRDNLGPEVDVYEQYF.

This chain joins TRBV6-5 and TRBJ2-7; D possibly uses TRBD1 or TRBD2 (5 bases each). The CDR3 has 11 amino acids. CDR1 MNHEY and CDR2 SVGAGI come from the germline V gene. Trimming removed 9 bases from V and 6 bases from J, with 12 bases in between. CDR3: CASHRGGEQYF. The DNA of the CDR3 is TGTGCCAGTCATCGTGGGGGCGAGCAGTACTTC.

V gene TRBV28 combines with J gene TRBJ2-5; D is possibly TRBD2 (6 bases). There are 15 residues in the CDR3. Germline CDR1 reads MDHEN; CDR2 reads SYDVKM. V was cut by 5 bases and J by 12 bases, with 25 bases left in between. The CDR3 is CASSPGLVGRSMEYF. CDR3 nucleotide sequence: TGTGCCAGCAGTCCGGGACTGGTTGGGAGAAGTATGGAGTACTTC.

This clonotype was seen a few times. The V call is TRBV5-1, the J call TRBJ2-5; TRBD1 agrees at 7 bases. Germline CDR1 is SGHRS and CDR2 is YFSETQ. The CDR3 runs 14 residues. The V gene end was trimmed by 4 bases and the J gene end by 7 bases; junction bases not matched to a gene: 10. This chain's CDR3 is CASSIETGQGTQYF. CDR3 DNA: TGCGCCAGCAGCATCGAGACAGGGCAGGGGACCCAGTACTTC.

The J gene is TRBJ2-3, the V gene TRBV4-1; 8 bases align to TRBD1. V trimming: 4 bases; J trimming: 2 bases; junction bases outside the gene matches: 8. This CDR3 spans 16 amino acids. Germline CDR1 reads MGHRA; CDR2 reads YSYEKL. CDR3 sequence: CASSPRQGATTDTQYF. For the CDR3, the DNA is TGCGCCAGCAGCCCGCGCCAGGGGGCCACCACAGATACGCAGTATTTT.

Only a few counts were recorded for this clonotype. V is TRBV7-9 and J is TRBJ1-2; no reliable D call. The V end was cut by 5 bases, the J end by 8 bases, with 15 bases between. Germline-derived CDR1 and CDR2 are SEHNR and FQNEAQ (reference sequence). This CDR3 is built from 13 residues. The CDR3 is CASSPAQALGYTF. The CDR3 DNA sequence: TGTGCCAGCAGCCCGGCTCAAGCACTGGGCTACACCTTC.

V usage is TRBV12-3 or TRBV12-4 and J usage is TRBJ2-3, with TRBD1 as a possible D gene (7 bases). There are 15 residues in the CDR3. V shed 5 bases and J shed 5 bases, with 17 bases lying between them. The CDR3 reads CASSVQGGRVDTQYF. The CDR3 nucleotides read TGTGCCAGCAGTGTTCAGGGGGGCCGGGTAGATACGCAGTATTTT.

The genes are TRBV20-1 and TRBJ1-4; 10 positions match TRBD1. There are 15 residues in the CDR3. Germline V gene sequence: CDR1 DFQATT, CDR2 SNEGSKA (reference sequence). The V and J ends lost 2 bases and 7 bases, in that order; junction bases with no gene match: 7. CDR3 in amino acids: CSARSGGQGGEKLFF. CDR3 nucleotides: TGCAGTGCTAGATCCGGCGGACAGGGGGGTGAAAAACTGTTTTTT.